The clone carrying this T cell receptor beta chain turned up a few times. What it binds is not known. Each CDR3 protein is one row after TCRdb ran MiXCR on the reads. Of 700,000 to 950,000 distinct CDR3 sequences in the sample, 30% to 35% were seen once. The sample belongs to a study of T cell repertoires in cytomegalovirus infection. Study-wide context: CMV epitopes in the study were HLA-C-restricted (recently identified) and HLA-B-restricted (well studied). The public TCR beta signatures pointed to both CMV infection and matching HLA type. Overall study results and limits: Ex vivo, HLA-C-restricted CMV-specific TCR beta clonotypes prevailed over the rest of the response.

The sample in question was cultured CD8+ T cells from PBMCs, obtained from culture after CMV antigen stimulation. The clonotype comes from a human donor in good health (CMV status not recorded). Some clones in this sample may be carry-over from other donors' samples.

The CDR3 bases are TGCGCCAGCAGCCAAGGGGACTATTATAATTCACCCCTCCACTTT. This codes for CASSQGDYYNSPLHF. The rearrangement joins TRBV4-3 to TRBJ1-6; D perhaps matches TRBD1 (5 bases). Germline V gives CDR1 LGHNA, CDR2 YSLEER. This CDR3 region has 15 residues. With 1 base removed from V and 4 bases from J, the gap between germline ends came to 8 bases.